Below are 29 T cell receptor beta chains sequenced from a single sample in a study of response to subunit inactivated influenza vaccine. TCRdb independently ran MiXCR on the RT-PCR reads; one entry per CDR3 protein. The sample has 550,000 to 600,000 distinct CDR3 sequences, 10% to 15% seen once. The specimen comprised PBMCs from blood, sampled on the day of vaccination. These receptors were collected from a man between 45 and 60 years old who received an inactivated influenza vaccine.

This rearrangement joins TRBV9 to TRBJ1-2; D gene ambiguous. Trimming took 0 bases from V and 5 from J, leaving 11 bases between them. Germline CDR1 is SGDLS and CDR2 is YYNGEE. This CDR3 is built from 14 residues. This CDR3 reads CASSVDSGRYGYTF. Written as DNA, the CDR3 is TGTGCCAGCAGCGTAGACTCCGGTCGGTATGGCTACACCTTC.

The rearrangement uses TRBV3-1 and TRBJ1-1; D remains ambiguous. The CDR3 sequence is 14 residues long. Germline V CDR1 and CDR2: LGHDT, YNNKEL (reference sequence). Trimming shortened V by 3 bases and J by 4 bases, and 12 bases separated the two germline ends. The CDR3 DNA sequence: TGTGCCAGCAGCCAGGGTATCCGGGGCACTGAAGCTTTCTTT. Its protein is CASSQGIRGTEAFF.

In this sample, this clonotype turned up a few times. This sequence joins TRBV28 and TRBJ2-2, with TRBD1 matching over 7 bases. This CDR3 spans 17 amino acids. The J segment lost 2 bases and the V segment lost 3 bases, leaving 9 bases of the junction unmatched. In germline, CDR1 is MDHEN, CDR2 SYDVKM. As DNA, the CDR3 is TGTGCCAGCAGTTTCCCGACCGGGACAGCAAACACCGGGGAGCTGTTTTTT. The encoded protein is CASSFPTGTANTGELFF.

This clonotype was counted only a few times. The chain couples TRBV6-5 to TRBJ2-7, with D perhaps assigned TRBD1 or TRBD2 (5 bases each). The CDR3 covers 13 residues. CDR1 is MNHEY and CDR2 is SVGAGI in the germline V gene. V was clipped by 0 bases and J by 5 bases, with 8 bases between them. CDR3 protein: CASSYSGTDEQYF. CDR3 in DNA: TGTGCCAGCAGTTACTCCGGGACCGACGAGCAGTACTTC.

This clonotype has a count of ten or more. The chain uses TRBV7-9 and TRBJ2-1; 8 nucleotides match TRBD2. CDR3 length equals 16 residues. From germline, CDR1 is SEHNR and CDR2 FQNEAQ (reference sequence). V was pared by 4 bases and J by 3 bases, with 8 bases of the junction left unmatched. CDR3 amino acids: CASSSSGGSYYNEQFF. The DNA of the CDR3 is TGTGCCAGCAGCTCCAGCGGGGGTTCATACTACAATGAGCAGTTCTTC.

The chain recombines TRBV5-1 with TRBJ1-2; 9 bases line up with TRBD1. The germline gives CDR1 SGHRS, CDR2 YFSETQ. V lost 3 bases, J lost 8 bases, and 8 bases stayed unmatched. This CDR3 has 14 residues. The CDR3 region has the DNA TGCGCCAGCAGCTGGGGACAGGGAGTCTGGGGCTACACCTTC. Amino acids: CASSWGQGVWGYTF.

This clonotype came up a few times. The V gene is TRBV6-2 or TRBV6-3, the J gene TRBJ2-7; the match to TRBD1 covers 8 bases. The CDR3 contains 16 residues. The junction had 10 bases not matched to a gene; V was cut back by 5 bases and J by 1 base. Germline V gene lookup returns CDR1 MNHEY and CDR2 SVGEGT. CDR3 sequence reads: CASSPYRTGTSYEQYF. The DNA for the CDR3 is TGTGCCAGCAGTCCTTATAGGACAGGGACTTCCTACGAGCAGTACTTC.

This chain uses TRBV12-3 or TRBV12-4 with TRBJ2-7; no clear D gene. V lost 6 bases, J lost 6 bases, and 12 bases lay in between. CDR3 length: 12 amino acids. CDR3 loop: CASSSFSGEQYF. Here the CDR3 DNA reads TGTGCCAGCAGCTCATTCAGTGGCGAGCAGTACTTC.

This clonotype showed up many times. The chain is built from TRBV5-1 and TRBJ1-1, with TRBD1 as a possible D gene (5 bases). CDR1 and CDR2 from the germline V gene are SGHRS and YFSETQ. V was pared by 7 bases and J by 5 bases, with 15 bases between. The CDR3 spans 13 residues. The CDR3 DNA follows: TGCGCCAGCCGCTGGGACGTTGGGACTGAAGCTTTCTTT. It codes for CASRWDVGTEAFF.

This clonotype came up a few times. This chain connects TRBV9 to TRBJ2-3; a weak D match, TRBD1 (6 bases). CDR1 is SGDLS and CDR2 is YYNGEE in the germline V gene. The CDR3 runs 13 residues. Trimming cost V 4 bases and J 5 bases, with 11 bases left between them. DNA for the CDR3: TGTGCCAGCAGCCTAGAAGGGGGAGATACGCAGTATTTT. Its translation: CASSLEGGDTQYF.

This clonotype appeared a few times. V is TRBV7-2 and J is TRBJ2-5; TRBD1 is a possible D gene (6 bases). The V end lost 5 bases, the J end lost 0 bases, and 19 bases lay between the germline ends. The CDR3 consists of 17 residues. Germline-derived CDR1 and CDR2 are SGHTA and FQGNSA. CDR3 sequence: CASSRRTGLAYQETQYF. CDR3 DNA: TGTGCCAGCAGCCGTCGAACAGGGCTCGCGTACCAAGAGACCCAGTACTTC. The entire variable domain, with the rest obtained from reference TRBV7-2 and TRBJ2-5, is as follows: GAGVSQSPSNKVTEKGKDVELRCDPISGHTALYWYRQSLGQGLEFLIYFQGNSAPDKSGLPSDRFSAERTGGSVSTLTIQRTQQEDSAVYLCASSRRTGLAYQETQYFGPGTRLLVL.

The chain links TRBV4-3 to TRBJ2-7; D may be TRBD2 (6 bases). CDR3 length equals 15 residues. Trimming left V 0 bases short and J 2 bases short, with 11 bases between. Germline CDR1 and CDR2: LGHNA and YSLEER. The CDR3 DNA reads TGCGCCAGCAGCCAAGATGGAGGGACCGCCTACGAGCAGTACTTC. This codes for CASSQDGGTAYEQYF.

The chain carries TRBV3-1 and TRBJ2-7, with 9 bases fitting TRBD1. The CDR3 loop spans 19 amino acids. Germline V lookup: CDR1 LGHDT, CDR2 YNNKEL (reference sequence). The trim removed 5 bases at V and 4 bases at J, leaving 21 bases unmatched. CDR3 DNA: TGTGCCAGCAGCGCGACCCCCGGGACAGGGATCCCTGGCGCGTACGAGCAGTACTTC. It specifies CASSATPGTGIPGAYEQYF.

This rearrangement joins TRBV5-6 to TRBJ1-4; maybe TRBD1 (5 bases). CDR1 is SGHDT, CDR2 YYEEEE, per germline. The CDR3 extends over 15 amino acids. The V gene lost 3 bases and the J gene lost 6 bases, with 15 bases spanning the gap. The CDR3 nucleotides are TGTGCCAGCAGCTCAGGACATCGCCTAGATGAAAAACTGTTTTTT. Encoded protein: CASSSGHRLDEKLFF.

A few counts support this clonotype. This chain uses TRBV29-1 with TRBJ1-6; 8 bases agree with TRBD1. Losses at the gene ends were 8 bases for V and 9 bases for J; bases not matched to a gene: 18. Germline V gene lookup returns CDR1 SQVTM and CDR2 ANQGSEA. The CDR3 is 16 amino acids. The CDR3 loop reads CSPTGDRTAIGSPLHF. The DNA of the CDR3 is TGCAGCCCAACCGGGGACAGGACCGCTATAGGTTCACCCCTCCACTTT.

This sequence joins TRBV7-2 and TRBJ2-2; 7 bases match TRBD1. The J segment lost 0 bases and the V segment lost 5 bases, leaving 6 bases of the junction unmatched. Germline V gene sequence: CDR1 SGHTA, CDR2 FQGNSA. The CDR3 length is 16 residues. The chain's CDR3 is CASSLTGTANTGELFF. In nucleotides, the CDR3 is TGTGCCAGCAGCCTTACCGGGACAGCGAACACCGGGGAGCTGTTTTTT.

This clonotype came up a few times. The chain is built from TRBV7-2 and TRBJ2-3; D could derive from TRBD1 or TRBD2 (5 bases each). V was trimmed by 6 bases and J by 2 bases, leaving 15 bases between them. This CDR3 has 15 residues. In germline, CDR1 is SGHTA, CDR2 FQGNSA. The chain's CDR3 is CASRRDGRATDTQYF. The CDR3 DNA reads TGTGCCAGCAGAAGGGACGGTCGGGCCACAGATACGCAGTATTTT.

This clonotype was picked up many times. The chain is built from TRBV24-1 and TRBJ2-3; the match to TRBD1 covers 8 bases. This CDR3 comprises 19 residues. From germline, CDR1 is KGHDR and CDR2 SFDVKD. Germline trimming cut 4 bases from V and 0 bases from J; bases unmatched to any gene: 14. The CDR3 DNA follows: TGTGCCACCAGTGAGCTGGGCAGGGGGCAAGGGTTGAGCACAGATACGCAGTATTTT. Translating gives CATSELGRGQGLSTDTQYF.

This sequence joins TRBV5-1 and TRBJ1-1; D is possibly TRBD1 (5 bases). CDR3 length: 15 amino acids. The V gene lost 4 bases and the J gene lost 4 bases, with 17 bases spanning the gap. The germline V gene encodes CDR1 SGHRS and CDR2 YFSETQ. The CDR3 sequence is CASSQSIQETTEAFF. Written as DNA, the CDR3 is TGCGCCAGCAGCCAATCGATACAGGAGACCACTGAAGCTTTCTTT.

This chain joins TRBV27 and TRBJ2-7; D remains ambiguous. The germline CDR1 and CDR2 sequences are MNHEY and SMNVEV (reference sequence). Trimming removed 0 bases at V and 0 bases at J, with 9 bases between. The CDR3 sequence is 15 residues long. The CDR3 reads CASSLSIGYSYEQYF. The CDR3 bases are TGTGCCAGCAGTTTATCTATAGGATACTCCTACGAGCAGTACTTC.

The chain couples TRBV20-1 to TRBJ2-3; 13 nucleotides line up with TRBD2. There are 16 residues in the CDR3. Germline assignment: CDR1 DFQATT and CDR2 SNEGSKA (reference sequence). V lost 0 bases and J lost 6; bases outside the gene matches: 6. As DNA, the CDR3 is TGCAGTGCTAGAGATATAACTAGCGGGAGGGGGGATACGCAGTATTTT. Translation gives CSARDITSGRGDTQYF.

This clonotype was seen a few times. The chain combines TRBV20-1 with TRBJ2-5; either TRBD1 or TRBD2 may fit D (6 bases each). The CDR3 is made up of 16 amino acids. V lost 0 bases to trimming and J lost 4 bases, with 18 bases between them. Germline values: CDR1 DFQATT, CDR2 SNEGSKA (reference sequence). In DNA, the CDR3 is TGCAGTGCTAGAGATTCTACGGGGGACAAATTAGAGACCCAGTACTTC. Its translation is CSARDSTGDKLETQYF.

The chain uses TRBV7-2 and TRBJ2-3, with D perhaps TRBD1 (5 bases). Trimming removed 4 bases at V and 6 bases at J, with 14 bases between. Germline assignment: CDR1 SGHTA and CDR2 FQGNSA. The CDR3 is 14 amino acids. CDR3 DNA: TGTGCCAGCAGCTCTCAGGGTACAGGTGATACGCAGTATTTT. This gives the protein CASSSQGTGDTQYF.

The chain combines TRBV7-9 with TRBJ2-5, with D maybe TRBD1 (6 bases). Trimming took 5 bases from V and 5 from J, leaving 18 bases between them. Per germline, CDR1 SEHNR and CDR2 FQNEAQ (reference sequence). CDR3 length: 15 residues. The CDR3 loop reads CASSHGQSFGETQYF. CDR3 coding DNA: TGTGCCAGCAGCCATGGACAGAGCTTCGGGGAGACCCAGTACTTC.

The sample holds many counts of this clonotype. This CDR3 reads CASSFRGDYEQYF. The DNA for the CDR3 is TGCGCCAGCAGCTTCAGGGGTGACTACGAGCAGTACTTC. The rearrangement links TRBV5-1 to TRBJ2-7, with a tentative D call TRBD1 (6 bases). V was trimmed by 2 bases and J by 3 bases, leaving 9 bases between them. The CDR3 is 13 residues long. In germline, CDR1 is SGHRS, CDR2 YFSETQ.

The genes are TRBV19 and TRBJ1-5, with 8 nucleotides matching TRBD1. The CDR3 is 18 residues long. CDR1 and CDR2 (germline): LNHDA, SQIVND (reference sequence). V trimming: 4 bases; J trimming: 4 bases; junction bases outside the gene matches: 15. CDR3 sequence: CASSTGPNAGGGNQPQHF. Written as DNA, the CDR3 is TGTGCCAGTAGTACGGGCCCGAATGCAGGGGGCGGAAATCAGCCCCAGCATTTT.

This clonotype was detected a few times. The chain joins TRBV4-1 to TRBJ1-6; possibly TRBD1 for D (5 bases). The germline V and J ends were trimmed by 0 bases and 7 bases, with 10 bases remaining between them. There are 15 residues in the CDR3. The germline V gene encodes CDR1 MGHRA and CDR2 YSYEKL. CDR3 in amino acids: CASSQDGAGNSPLHF. CDR3 in DNA: TGCGCCAGCAGCCAAGATGGGGCAGGGAATTCACCCCTCCACTTT.

The chain couples TRBV4-3 to TRBJ2-2; D call uncertain. V shed 0 bases and J shed 1 base, with 6 bases lying between them. The germline V gene has CDR1 LGHNA and CDR2 YSLEER. The CDR3 spans 15 residues. For the CDR3, the DNA is TGCGCCAGCAGCCAAGAGCCCCAGAACACCGGGGAGCTGTTTTTT. This codes for CASSQEPQNTGELFF.

The chain couples TRBV11-2 to TRBJ2-3, with 8 bases that match TRBD1. The CDR3 consists of 15 residues. The junction had 5 bases not matched to a gene; V was cut back by 3 bases and J by 3 bases. Germline V CDR1 and CDR2: SGHAT, FQNNGV. The CDR3 here is CASSFTGGATDTQYF. CDR3 DNA: TGTGCCAGCAGCTTCACAGGGGGAGCGACAGATACGCAGTATTTT.